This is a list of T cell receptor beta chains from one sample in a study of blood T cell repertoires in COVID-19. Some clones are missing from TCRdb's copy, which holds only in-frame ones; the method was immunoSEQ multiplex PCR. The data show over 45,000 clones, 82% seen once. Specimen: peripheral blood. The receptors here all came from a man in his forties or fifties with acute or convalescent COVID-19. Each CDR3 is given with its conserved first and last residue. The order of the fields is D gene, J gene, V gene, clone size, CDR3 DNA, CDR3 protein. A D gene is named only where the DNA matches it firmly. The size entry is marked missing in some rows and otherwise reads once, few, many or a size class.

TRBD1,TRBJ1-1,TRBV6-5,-,TGTGCCAGCAGACATATCCGGGACAGGGGCTCTGAAGCTTTCTTT,CASRHIRDRGSEAFF
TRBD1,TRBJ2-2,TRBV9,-,TGTGCCAGCAGCCGGGACAGGGTAAACGGGGAGCTGTTTTTT,CASSRDRVNGELFF
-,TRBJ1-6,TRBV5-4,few,TGTGCCAGCAGCTTTAGTCGGGATTCACCCCTCCACTTT,CASSFSRDSPLHF
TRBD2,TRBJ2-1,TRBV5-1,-,TGCGCCAGCAGCCTTACTAGCGGGGGGCTTTACAATGAGCAGTTCTTC,CASSLTSGGLYNEQFF
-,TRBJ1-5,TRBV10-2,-,TGCGCCAGCACCCCGGCGAGGGAAGGTCAGCCCCAGCATTTT,CASTPAREGQPQHF
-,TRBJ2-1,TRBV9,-,TGTGCCAGCAGCGTAATTGGGGGGATCCTCCACAATGAGCAGTTCTTC,CASSVIGGILHNEQFF
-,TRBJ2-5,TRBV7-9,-,TGTGCCAGCAGCTTATACGGGACCCAGTACTTC,CASSLYGTQYF
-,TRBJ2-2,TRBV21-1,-,TGTGCCAGCAGCAAAGCGCGGGGACAGGGGGCAGTGGAGGAGCTGTTTTTT,CASSKARGQGAVEELFF
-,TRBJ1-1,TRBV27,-,TGTGCCAGCAGTTTATGGGGCAAATCTGAAATCACTGAAGCTTTCTTT,CASSLWGKSEITEAFF
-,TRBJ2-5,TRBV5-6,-,TGTGCCAGCAGCTTTAGACGGGGGGCTCAAGAGACCCAGTACTTC,CASSFRRGAQETQYF
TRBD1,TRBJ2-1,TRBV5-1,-,TGCGCCAGCACCAAACAGGGGGTGTACAATGAGCAGTTCTTC,CASTKQGVYNEQFF
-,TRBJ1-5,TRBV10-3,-,TGTGCCATCAGTGAGTCTTTCGGGGGGACAAGAAATCAGCCCCAGCATTTT,CAISESFGGTRNQPQHF
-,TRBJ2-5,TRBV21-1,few,TGTGCCAGCAGCAGTACATTGATAGGGGCTCATGGGACCCAGTACTTC,CASSSTLIGAHGTQYF
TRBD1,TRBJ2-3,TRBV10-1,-,TGCGCCAGCAGTGAGTCCCTCCCCGGACAGGGTGGCGGCACAGATACGCAGTATTTT,CASSESLPGQGGGTDTQYF
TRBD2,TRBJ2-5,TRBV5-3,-,TGTGCCAGAATCGAAGGCGGGGGGGCACGAGGACAAGAGACCCAGTACTTC,CARIEGGGARGQETQYF
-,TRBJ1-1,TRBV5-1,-,TGCGCCAGCAGCTTGCAGGTCTCGAACACTGAAGCTTTCTTT,CASSLQVSNTEAFF
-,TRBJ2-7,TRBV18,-,TGTGCCAGCTCACCACCGTCAGGGAACTACGAGCAGTACTTC,CASSPPSGNYEQYF
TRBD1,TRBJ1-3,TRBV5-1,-,TGCGCCAGCAGGGGACAGCGCGGCGGGAACACCATATATTTT,CASRGQRGGNTIYF
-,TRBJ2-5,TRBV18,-,TGTGCCAGCTCGCTCTATAGTGAGACCCAGTACTTC,CASSLYSETQYF
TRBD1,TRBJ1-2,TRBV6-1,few,TGTGCCAGCAGTGAGGGGACAGGGGGCATCTATGGCTACACCTTC,CASSEGTGGIYGYTF
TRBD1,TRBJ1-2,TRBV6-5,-,TGTGCCAGCAGCTCCGGGACAGGGGCACCCTATGGCTACACCTTC,CASSSGTGAPYGYTF
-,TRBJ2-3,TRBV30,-,TGTGCCTGGAGTCCTGGCGGGAACACAGATACGCAGTATTTT,CAWSPGGNTDTQYF
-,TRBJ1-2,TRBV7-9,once,TGTGCCAGCAGCTTAGTTGGAGGGGACTATGGCTACACCTTC,CASSLVGGDYGYTF
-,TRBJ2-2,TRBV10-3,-,TGTGCCATCAGTGACCCGACAGATAACACCGGGGAGCTGTTTTTT,CAISDPTDNTGELFF
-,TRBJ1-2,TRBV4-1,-,TGCGCCAGCAGTCAAGACCCCTTCAACTATGGCTACACCTTC,CASSQDPFNYGYTF
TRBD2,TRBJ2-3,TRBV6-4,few,TGTGCCAGCAGTCCAGCGGGGGGGCCGGGAGATACGCAGTATTTT,CASSPAGGPGDTQYF
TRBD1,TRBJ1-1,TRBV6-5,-,TGTGCCAGCAGTCTGAACAGGGGCCGCCTAGGGGCTTTCTTT,CASSLNRGRLGAFF
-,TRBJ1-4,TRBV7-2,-,TGTGCCAGCAGCCCTAGACAGGCCCCTAATGAAAAACTGTTTTTT,CASSPRQAPNEKLFF
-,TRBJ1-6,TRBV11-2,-,TGTGCCAGCGGCATAGTGGGGGGTAATTCACCCCTCCACTTT,CASGIVGGNSPLHF
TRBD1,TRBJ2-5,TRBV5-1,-,TGCGCCAGCAGCTTGGGGGGGACAGGCCGACAAGAGACCCAGTACTTC,CASSLGGTGRQETQYF
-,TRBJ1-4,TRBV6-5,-,TGTGCCAGCAGCATTTCGCGGACTAATGAAAAACTGTTTTTT,CASSISRTNEKLFF
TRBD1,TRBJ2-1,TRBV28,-,TGTGCCAGCAGTTCCAGGGGGCTAGCCTACAATGAGCAGTTCTTC,CASSSRGLAYNEQFF
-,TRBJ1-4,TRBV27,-,TGTGCCAGCAGCCGGGTTGAGACTAATGAAAAACTGTTTTTT,CASSRVETNEKLFF
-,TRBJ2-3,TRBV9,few,TGTGCCAGCAGCTCACTTAGCGCAGATACGCAGTATTTT,CASSSLSADTQYF
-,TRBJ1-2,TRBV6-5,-,TGTGCCAGCAGTCGGACTGATGGCTATGGCTACACCTTC,CASSRTDGYGYTF
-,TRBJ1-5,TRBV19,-,TGTGCCTGCTGGGGACTCCTGGCGGGTCAGCCCCAGCATTTT,CACWGLLAGQPQHF
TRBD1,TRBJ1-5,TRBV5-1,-,TGCGCCAGCAGCCGTGGGACAGGGGAGAATCAGCCCCAGCATTTT,CASSRGTGENQPQHF
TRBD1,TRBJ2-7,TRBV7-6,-,TGTGCCAGCAGTTCACCGGGACAGGCTATCTACGAGCAGTACTTC,CASSSPGQAIYEQYF
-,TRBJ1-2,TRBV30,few,TGTGCCTGGAGTGTACATTTGGGCAGACGAACGTCAGGCTACACCTTC,CAWSVHLGRRTSGYTF
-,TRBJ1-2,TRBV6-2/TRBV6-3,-,TGTGCCAGCAGTGCGCAGGGGTCGAGTGGCTACACCTTC,CASSAQGSSGYTF
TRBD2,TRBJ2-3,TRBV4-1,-,TGCGCCAGCAGCCAAGGATTTGGTCCGGCCGGGGGGACAGATACGCAGTATTTT,CASSQGFGPAGGTDTQYF
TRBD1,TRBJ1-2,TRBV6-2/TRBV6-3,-,TGTGCCAGCAGCTCCCCGGGACAGGGACAACCTAACTATGGCTACACCTTC,CASSSPGQGQPNYGYTF
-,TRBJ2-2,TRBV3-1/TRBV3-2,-,TGTGCCAGCAGCCAAGTTAGGGGTGGCACCGGGGAGCTGTTTTTT,CASSQVRGGTGELFF
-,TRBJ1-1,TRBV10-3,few,TGTGCCATCAGTCTTACAGGGACCACTGAAGCTTTCTTT,CAISLTGTTEAFF
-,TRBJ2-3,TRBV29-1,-,TGCAGCCAGATCAGGGCAGATACGCAGTATTTT,CSQIRADTQYF
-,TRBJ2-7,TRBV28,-,TGTGCCAGCAGTTCCGGGACACCCGGCTCCTACGAGCAGTACTTC,CASSSGTPGSYEQYF
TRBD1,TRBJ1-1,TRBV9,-,TGTGCCAGCAGCCGGATCATACAGGGGGCGAATGTGAACACTGAAGCTTTCTTT,CASSRIIQGANVNTEAFF
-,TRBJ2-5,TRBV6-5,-,TGTGCCAGCAGTCCTGGTTGGGGCGAAGAGACCCAGTACTTC,CASSPGWGEETQYF
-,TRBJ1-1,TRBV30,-,TGTGCCTCCCAGGGGACGCTCTACACTGAAGCTTTCTTT,CASQGTLYTEAFF
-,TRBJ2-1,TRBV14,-,TGTGCCAGCAGCCTCTTGAATGAGCAGTTCTTC,CASSLLNEQFF
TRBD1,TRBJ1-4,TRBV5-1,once,TGCGCCAGTACCTACAGGGGCGGTCTTGGAACTAATGAAAAACTGTTTTTT,CASTYRGGLGTNEKLFF